These T cell receptor beta chains were read from a single sample in a study of blood T cell repertoires in COVID-19. Sequencing was performed with immunoSEQ multiplex PCR; in TCRdb, only in-frame clones are kept and a portion is missing. The sample contains more than 200,000 clones, more than 85% of which appear only once. Sequenced sample: PBMCs or T cells enriched from blood (not recorded which). These receptors all come from a woman in her 30s who had recovered from COVID-19. CDR3s include the opening cysteine and the closing phenylalanine or tryptophan. Each record gives: D gene, J gene, V gene, clone size, CDR3 protein, CDR3 DNA. A D gene is named only where the DNA matches it firmly. Part of the rows lack a size; the others show once, few, many or a class for expanded clones.

- TRBJ1-3 TRBV3-1/TRBV3-2 once CASSPGGLIGSGNTIYF TGTGCCAGCAGCCCCGGGGGGCTTATCGGCTCTGGAAACACCATATATTTT
- TRBJ1-1 TRBV19 - CASTWNTEAFF TGTGCCAGTACCTGGAACACTGAAGCTTTCTTT
- TRBJ2-2 TRBV7-6 - CASSQKPAQTGELFF TGTGCCAGCAGCCAAAAACCGGCACAGACCGGGGAGCTGTTTTTT
- TRBJ1-1 TRBV7-8 - CASSLRAGFNTEAFF TGTGCCAGCAGCCTGCGGGCGGGGTTCAACACTGAAGCTTTCTTT
- TRBJ2-6 TRBV6-5 - CATSRSSGANVLTF TGTGCCACCTCCAGGTCCTCTGGGGCCAACGTCCTGACTTTC
- TRBJ1-5 TRBV5-1 - CASSPNQDMVLGNQPQHF TGCGCCAGCAGCCCAAACCAGGACATGGTGTTAGGCAATCAGCCCCAGCATTTT
TRBD2 TRBJ2-1 TRBV27 - CASSFNSGRANNEQFF TGTGCCAGCAGCTTTAATAGCGGGAGGGCCAACAATGAGCAGTTCTTC
- TRBJ2-2 TRBV2 - CASRVQGTGELFF TGTGCCAGTAGGGTACAGGGCACCGGGGAGCTGTTTTTT
- TRBJ1-5 TRBV6-5 - CASRRVDQPQHF TGTGCCAGCAGGCGGGTCGACCAGCCCCAGCATTTT
- TRBJ1-1 TRBV19 - CASSTPTGFGNTEAFF TGTGCCAGTAGTACTCCCACAGGGTTTGGAAACACTGAAGCTTTCTTT
TRBD1 TRBJ1-4 TRBV24-1 - CATSEAGTGFEGMFF TGTGCCACCAGTGAAGCCGGGACAGGGTTCGAGGGGATGTTTTTT
- TRBJ2-7 TRBV7-2 - CASSDTSFEQYF TGTGCCAGCAGCGACACTAGTTTCGAGCAGTACTTC
- TRBJ2-7 TRBV11-2 - CASSFGTPGREQYF TGTGCCAGCAGCTTCGGGACACCCGGAAGGGAGCAGTACTTC
- TRBJ1-2 TRBV28 - CASSLGGYGYTF TGTGCCAGCAGCCTCGGGGGGTATGGCTACACCTTC
TRBD2 TRBJ2-7 TRBV29-1 - CSVELATSGRGPVEQYF TGCAGCGTTGAGCTCGCGACTAGCGGGAGGGGTCCAGTGGAGCAGTACTTC
- TRBJ1-2 TRBV27 - CASSLYYRVIDGYTF TGTGCCAGCAGTCTTTATTACAGGGTAATAGATGGCTACACCTTC
- TRBJ1-1 TRBV9 - CASSVASTDRSTEAFF TGTGCCAGCAGCGTAGCCTCAACCGACCGGAGTACTGAAGCTTTCTTT
TRBD1 TRBJ2-7 TRBV19 few CASSPPRGTGNYEQYF TGTGCCAGTAGTCCCCCTCGCGGGACAGGGAACTACGAGCAGTACTTC
- TRBJ1-1 TRBV7-9 - CASSLVQAEAFF TGTGCCAGCAGCTTGGTGCAGGCTGAAGCTTTCTTT
TRBD2 TRBJ2-7 TRBV28 - CASSLTRLALSYEQYF TGTGCCAGCAGTCTAACCCGACTAGCGCTCTCCTACGAGCAGTACTTC
- TRBJ2-1 TRBV20-1 - CSASFSSGAYNEQFF TGCAGTGCTAGTTTCTCATCGGGAGCCTACAATGAGCAGTTCTTC
TRBD2 TRBJ2-1 TRBV5-8 - CASSLQGVGGGTYNEQFF TGTGCCAGCAGCTTGCAGGGAGTAGGCGGGGGGACCTACAATGAGCAGTTCTTC